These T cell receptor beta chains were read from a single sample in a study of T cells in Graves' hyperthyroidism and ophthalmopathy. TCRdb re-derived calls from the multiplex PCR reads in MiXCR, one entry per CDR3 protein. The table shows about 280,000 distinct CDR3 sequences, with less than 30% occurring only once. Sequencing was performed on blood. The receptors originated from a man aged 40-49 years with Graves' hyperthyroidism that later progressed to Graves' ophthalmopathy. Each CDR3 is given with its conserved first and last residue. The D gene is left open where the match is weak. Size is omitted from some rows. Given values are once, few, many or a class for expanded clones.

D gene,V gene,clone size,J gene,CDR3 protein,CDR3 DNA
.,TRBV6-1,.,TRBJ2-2,CASSDQGSNTGELFF,TGTGCCAGCAGTGATCAGGGGTCGAACACCGGGGAGCTGTTTTTT
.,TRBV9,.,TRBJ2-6,CASSVGGVGANVLTF,TGTGCCAGCAGCGTAGGGGGGGTCGGAGCCAACGTCCTGACTTTC
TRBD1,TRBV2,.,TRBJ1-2,CASSFSGQGGYGYTF,TGTGCCAGCAGTTTTTCTGGACAGGGAGGCTATGGCTACACCTTC
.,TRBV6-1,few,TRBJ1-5,CASSSGENQPQHF,TGTGCCAGCAGCTCAGGGGAAAATCAGCCCCAGCATTTT
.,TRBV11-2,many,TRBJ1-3,CASTPVVGNTIYF,TGTGCCAGCACCCCCGTTGTGGGAAACACCATATATTTT
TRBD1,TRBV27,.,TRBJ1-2,CASSLGLGGGYGYTF,TGTGCCAGCAGTTTAGGCCTAGGGGGCGGCTATGGCTACACCTTC
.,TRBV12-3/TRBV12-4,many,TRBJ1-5,CASSPDPNQPQHF,TGTGCCAGCAGTCCGGACCCCAATCAGCCCCAGCATTTT
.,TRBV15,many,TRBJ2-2,CATATDKRGELFF,TGTGCCACCGCGACAGATAAGCGTGGGGAGCTGTTTTTT
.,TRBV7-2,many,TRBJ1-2,CASSFAGVGYTF,TGTGCCAGCAGCTTCGCAGGGGTGGGCTACACCTTC
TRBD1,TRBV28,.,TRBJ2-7,CASGPTGIVYEQYF,TGTGCCAGCGGCCCGACAGGGATAGTCTACGAGCAGTACTTC
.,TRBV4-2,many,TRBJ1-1,CASSLPSGRMNTEAFF,TGTGCCAGCAGCCTCCCGTCGGGGAGGATGAACACTGAAGCTTTCTTT
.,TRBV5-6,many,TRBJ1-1,CASSPDSNTEAFF,TGTGCCAGCAGCCCTGACAGTAACACTGAAGCTTTCTTT
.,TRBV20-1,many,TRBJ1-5,CSARRRNQNTGNQPQHF,TGCAGTGCTAGACGCAGAAACCAAAATACAGGCAATCAGCCCCAGCATTTT
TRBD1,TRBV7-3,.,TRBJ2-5,CASSPSPGTGGHETQYF,TGTGCCAGCAGCCCATCCCCCGGGACAGGGGGCCATGAGACCCAGTACTTC
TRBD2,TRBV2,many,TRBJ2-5,CASAGRASGGETQYF,TGTGCCAGCGCGGGTAGGGCTAGCGGGGGTGAGACCCAGTACTTC
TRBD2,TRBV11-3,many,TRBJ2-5,CASSRGTSVIQETQYF,TGTGCCAGCAGTCGCGGGACTAGCGTAATCCAAGAGACCCAGTACTTC
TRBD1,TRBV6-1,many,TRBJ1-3,CASSPGGQRNTIYF,TGTGCCAGCAGCCCGGGGGGACAGAGAAACACCATATATTTT
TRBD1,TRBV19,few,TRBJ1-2,CASITPDRGRFINYGYTF,TGTGCCAGTATAACCCCTGACAGGGGTCGTTTTATTAACTATGGCTACACCTTC
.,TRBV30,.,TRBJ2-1,CACMGYSYNEQFF,TGTGCCTGTATGGGTTACTCCTACAATGAGCAGTTCTTC
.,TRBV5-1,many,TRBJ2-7,CASSIQKGQAYEQYF,TGCGCCAGCAGCATTCAAAAGGGCCAGGCGTACGAGCAGTACTTC
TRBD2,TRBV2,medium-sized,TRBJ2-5,CASSPGLAGGETQYF,TGTGCCAGCAGCCCGGGCCTAGCGGGTGGGGAGACCCAGTACTTC
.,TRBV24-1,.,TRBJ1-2,CATSGTTNYGYTF,TGTGCCACCAGTGGAACAACTAACTATGGCTACACCTTC
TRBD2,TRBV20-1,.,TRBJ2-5,CSASRAGGVQETQYF,TGCAGTGCTAGTCGGGCGGGAGGCGTCCAAGAGACCCAGTACTTC
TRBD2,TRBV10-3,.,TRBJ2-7,CAISEASGRFYEQYF,TGTGCCATCAGTGAGGCTAGCGGGAGGTTCTACGAGCAGTACTTC
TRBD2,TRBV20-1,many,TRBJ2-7,CSARDRNSGREGFYEQYF,TGCAGTGCTAGAGATCGGAATAGCGGGAGGGAGGGTTTCTACGAGCAGTACTTC
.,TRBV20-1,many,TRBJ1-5,CSAGGVRDSNQPQHF,TGCAGTGCCGGGGGTGTGCGGGATAGCAATCAGCCCCAGCATTTT
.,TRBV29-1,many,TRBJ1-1,CSVEVLNTEAFF,TGCAGCGTTGAAGTTCTGAACACTGAAGCTTTCTTT
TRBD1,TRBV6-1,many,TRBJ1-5,CASTQGENNQPQHF,TGTGCCAGCACCCAGGGGGAAAACAATCAGCCCCAGCATTTT
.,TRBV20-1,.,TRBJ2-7,CSAQDRSGSWAAHEQYF,TGCAGTGCTCAGGACAGAAGCGGTAGCTGGGCGGCCCACGAGCAGTACTTC
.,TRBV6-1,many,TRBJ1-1,CASSRQWGSTEAFF,TGTGCCAGCAGTCGACAGTGGGGGAGCACTGAAGCTTTCTTT
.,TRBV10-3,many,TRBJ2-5,CAISATGKGKETQYF,TGTGCCATCAGTGCCACAGGGAAGGGGAAAGAGACCCAGTACTTC
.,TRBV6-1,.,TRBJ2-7,CASSASRVAYEQYF,TGTGCCAGCAGTGCCAGTAGGGTAGCCTACGAGCAGTACTTC
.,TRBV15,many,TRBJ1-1,CATSRGPLNTEAFF,TGTGCCACCAGCAGAGGACCACTCAACACTGAAGCTTTCTTT